One and the same sample provided the 21 T cell receptor beta chains below, sequenced in a study of CD8 T cells in ankylosing spondylitis. Broader study findings: A TCR beta motif made of about 8 highly homologous variants seemed typical of ankylosing spondylitis blood.

TCRdb fed the 5' RACE reads into MiXCR, producing one record per CDR3 protein. The data show over 450,000 distinct CDR3 sequences, 10% to 15% seen once. Their antigens are not known. The specimen sequenced was blood, either unsorted or a sorted T cell fraction (not recorded which). Receptor source: a male donor with ankylosing spondylitis.

This clonotype was observed many times. The chain combines TRBV20-1 with TRBJ2-1, with D perhaps TRBD2 (6 bases). This CDR3 comprises 15 residues. Germline V gene sequence: CDR1 DFQATT, CDR2 SNEGSKA (reference sequence). V dropped 2 bases and J dropped 2 bases, with 13 bases sitting between them. The CDR3, as DNA: TGCAGTGCTAGAAGGGGAAGCGGGCCCTACAATGAGCAGTTCTTC. This translates into CSARRGSGPYNEQFF.

This clonotype was picked up a small number of times. This chain joins TRBV2 and TRBJ1-2; 7 bases line up with TRBD1. CDR1 is SNHLY, CDR2 FYNNEI, per germline. J lost 5 bases, V lost 10 bases, and 10 bases had no gene match. CDR3 length: 13 amino acids. This CDR3 reads CATDEGAGYGYTF. CDR3 nucleotides: TGTGCCACCGACGAGGGGGCGGGGTATGGCTACACCTTC.

This clonotype was counted many times. This rearrangement joins TRBV29-1 to TRBJ1-3; no clear D gene. The CDR3 spans 13 residues. The V and J ends lost 7 bases and 0 bases respectively, with 10 bases between them. Germline V gene sequence: CDR1 SQVTM, CDR2 ANQGSEA. The CDR3 is CSGADYSGNTIYF. The CDR3, as DNA: TGCAGCGGGGCGGACTACTCTGGAAACACCATATATTTT.

This clonotype was counted between two and nine times. The genes are TRBV20-1 and TRBJ1-4; 8 bases map to TRBD1. V trimming: 0 bases; J trimming: 8 bases; junction bases outside the gene matches: 5. The germline V gene has CDR1 DFQATT and CDR2 SNEGSKA (reference sequence). The CDR3 is 14 amino acids. This chain's CDR3 is CSAREDRVGEKLFF. The CDR3 DNA is TGCAGTGCTAGAGAGGACAGGGTCGGGGAAAAACTGTTTTTT.

The rearrangement links TRBV10-3 to TRBJ1-3; TRBD1 is a possible D gene (5 bases). CDR1 and CDR2 from the germline V gene are ENHRY and SYGVKD. This CDR3 is built from 14 residues. Trimming took 5 bases from V and 0 from J, leaving 8 bases between them. CDR3 region: CAISTGYSGNTIYF. The CDR3 region has the DNA TGTGCCATCAGTACAGGTTACTCTGGAAACACCATATATTTT.

CDR3 nucleotides: TGCAGTGCCCGACCCCGGGGGGCTAGCGATGAGCAGTTCTTC. Protein sequence: CSARPRGASDEQFF. The chain uses TRBV20-1 and TRBJ2-1; D is possibly TRBD2 (7 bases). Trimming cost V 6 bases and J 8 bases, with 20 bases left between them. This CDR3 spans 14 amino acids. Germline CDR1 and CDR2: DFQATT and SNEGSKA (reference sequence).

This clonotype was recorded at least ten times. This sequence joins TRBV15 and TRBJ2-7, with D unclear. CDR1 LNHNV and CDR2 YYDKDF come from the germline V gene (reference sequence). V was cut by 0 bases and J by 6 bases, with 18 bases left in between. The CDR3 consists of 16 residues. CDR3 DNA: TGTGCCACCAGCAGAGAAAGAGCAGGTCCACTCTCCGAGCAGTACTTC. Translating it yields CATSRERAGPLSEQYF.

This clonotype was counted at least ten times. The gene calls are TRBV7-2 and TRBJ2-7; D is perhaps TRBD2 (5 bases). V was pared by 0 bases and J by 3 bases, with 6 bases between. The CDR3 consists of 13 residues. CDR1 and CDR2 (germline): SGHTA, FQGNSA. The CDR3 region is CASSLAGDYEQYV. CDR3 bases: TGTGCCAGCAGCTTAGCCGGGGACTACGAGCAGTACGTC.

This sequence joins TRBV20-1 and TRBJ1-5; no reliable D call. The CDR3 is made up of 17 amino acids. V was trimmed by 0 bases and J by 0 bases, leaving 15 bases between them. The V gene's germline CDR1 is DFQATT and CDR2 SNEGSKA (reference sequence). The CDR3 loop is CSARDPTGRYSNQPQHF. In DNA, the CDR3 is TGCAGTGCTAGAGACCCGACGGGGAGATATAGCAATCAGCCCCAGCATTTT.

This clonotype was counted at least ten times. The CDR3 nucleotides read TGTGCCAGCAGCCCACGGACGGACAGGGTTTACGAGCAGTACTTC. It specifies CASSPRTDRVYEQYF. The genes are TRBV11-2 and TRBJ2-7; TRBD1 matches 8 bases. The ends lost 5 bases at V and 4 bases at J; junction bases unmatched: 10. Germline V gene lookup returns CDR1 SGHAT and CDR2 FQNNGV. The CDR3 contains 15 residues.

CDR3 region: CSAERDRGISGYTF. As DNA, the CDR3 is TGCAGTGCCGAGAGGGACAGGGGGATTTCGGGCTACACCTTC. This rearrangement joins TRBV20-1 to TRBJ1-2, with 11 bases matching TRBD1. The germline CDR1 and CDR2 sequences are DFQATT and SNEGSKA (reference sequence). V dropped 6 bases and J dropped 8; count of bases not matched to a gene: 11. The CDR3 is 14 amino acids.

V and J are TRBV29-1 and TRBJ2-1; D is possibly TRBD2 (6 bases). The CDR3 is 15 residues long. Deletions cut 5 bases from V and 0 bases from J, with 14 bases between. CDR1 SQVTM and CDR2 ANQGSEA come from the germline V gene. The CDR3 DNA follows: TGCAGCGTTTACTTAGCGGAAATCTCCTACAATGAGCAGTTCTTC. It codes for CSVYLAEISYNEQFF.

V usage is TRBV7-9 and J usage is TRBJ1-2; 7 bases align to TRBD1. With V trimmed by 4 bases and J by 7 bases, 6 bases remained unmatched. The CDR3 has 13 amino acids. Germline CDR1 is SEHNR and CDR2 is FQNEAQ (reference sequence). This chain's CDR3 is CASSSTGAAGYTF. Written as DNA, the CDR3 is TGTGCCAGCAGCTCTACAGGGGCTGCTGGCTACACCTTC.

The chain couples TRBV7-2 to TRBJ2-2; 8 bases align to TRBD2. CDR3 length equals 17 residues. V shed 3 bases, J shed 9 bases, and the junction held 15 bases outside the gene matches. CDR1 and CDR2 (germline): SGHTA, FQGNSA. DNA for the CDR3: TGTGCCAGCAGCTTCGCCGTAAGGACTAGCTTTAACCGGGAGCTGTTTTTT. Translated, it gives CASSFAVRTSFNRELFF.

The V and J genes are TRBV5-5 and TRBJ2-1; 14 bases agree with TRBD2. After removal of 3 bases from V and 6 bases from J, the junction contained 11 bases not matched to a gene. From germline, CDR1 is SGHKS and CDR2 YYEKEE (reference sequence). The CDR3 extends over 18 amino acids. CDR3 bases: TGTGCCAGCAGCTGGCCGACTAGCGGGAGGGCTTTGAGCAATGAGCAGTTCTTC. Amino acid sequence: CASSWPTSGRALSNEQFF.

This clonotype was counted many times. The gene calls are TRBV15 and TRBJ1-3; D not resolved. In germline, CDR1 is LNHNV, CDR2 YYDKDF (reference sequence). The CDR3 contains 16 residues. Trimming took 1 base from V and 0 from J, leaving 10 bases between them. The CDR3 region is CATSRGTVLSGNTIYF. The CDR3 bases are TGTGCCACCAGCAGAGGGACGGTCCTCTCTGGAAACACCATATATTTT.

This clonotype turned up a few times. The CDR3 region is CSAERVGGSNQPQHF. The CDR3 bases are TGCAGCGCCGAGAGGGTGGGGGGCAGCAATCAGCCCCAGCATTTT. V and J are TRBV20-1 and TRBJ1-5; possibly TRBD1 for D (6 bases). CDR1 DFQATT and CDR2 SNEGSKA come from the germline V gene (reference sequence). CDR3 size: 15 residues.

This clonotype was detected ten times or more. The chain carries TRBV6-2 or TRBV6-3 and TRBJ2-5, with 15 bases that match TRBD2. This CDR3 spans 15 amino acids. V lost 5 bases and J lost 5; bases outside the gene matches: 3. Germline V gives CDR1 MNHEY, CDR2 SVGEGT. The CDR3 loop is CASSGLAGGPETQYF. The CDR3 coding sequence is TGTGCCAGCAGTGGACTAGCGGGAGGGCCGGAGACCCAGTACTTC.

This clonotype was seen a handful of times. The rearrangement joins TRBV12-3 or TRBV12-4 to TRBJ1-1; TRBD1 might be the D (5 bases). The CDR3 consists of 16 residues. Trimming stripped 4 bases from V and 5 bases from J, with 20 bases between. CDR3 sequence reads: CASSSQTHSGRTEAFF. The CDR3 coding sequence is TGTGCCAGCAGTTCTCAGACTCATTCGGGGCGAACTGAAGCTTTCTTT.

This clonotype was detected many times. The rearrangement links TRBV3-1 to TRBJ1-1; D gene uncertain. V lost 1 base and J 3 bases, leaving 12 bases between the germline ends. CDR1 and CDR2 from the germline V gene are LGHDT and YNNKEL (reference sequence). CDR3 length: 15 amino acids. This CDR3 is CASSQAMGADTEAFF. The CDR3 DNA reads as TGTGCCAGCAGCCAAGCGATGGGCGCCGACACTGAAGCTTTCTTT.

This clonotype was seen more than once but under ten times. The genes are TRBV6-2 or TRBV6-3 and TRBJ2-5; no firm D call. The V gene lost 2 bases and the J gene lost 13 bases, with 14 bases spanning the gap. This CDR3 spans 12 amino acids. The germline gives CDR1 MNHEY, CDR2 SVGEGT. The CDR3, as DNA: TGTGCCAGCAGTTACCGAGACTCGTATTCGTACTTC. This encodes CASSYRDSYSYF.